Detailed here is one T cell receptor beta chain. Using immunoSEQ multiplex PCR, the repertoire was profiled, and TCRdb retains in-frame clones only, with some absent. This sample has over 75,000 clones, with 84% found just once. The sample comes from a study of blood T cell repertoires in COVID-19. Across the whole study: The United States, Italy and Spain were the sources of the acute and convalescent COVID-19 samples.

Trimming shortened V by 0 bases and J by 3 bases, and 14 bases separated the two germline ends. This CDR3 contains 17 residues. Germline CDR1 reads SGHDN; CDR2 reads FVKESK. The TCR was taken from a woman aged 45-60 years with acute or convalescent COVID-19. Sequencing was carried out using peripheral blood. The J gene is TRBJ1-4, the V gene TRBV14; no clear D gene. CDR3 sequence (DNA): TGTGCCAGCAGCCAAGAAAGAGGAACGATGTCTAATGAAAAACTGTTTTTT. Protein product: CASSQERGTMSNEKLFF.